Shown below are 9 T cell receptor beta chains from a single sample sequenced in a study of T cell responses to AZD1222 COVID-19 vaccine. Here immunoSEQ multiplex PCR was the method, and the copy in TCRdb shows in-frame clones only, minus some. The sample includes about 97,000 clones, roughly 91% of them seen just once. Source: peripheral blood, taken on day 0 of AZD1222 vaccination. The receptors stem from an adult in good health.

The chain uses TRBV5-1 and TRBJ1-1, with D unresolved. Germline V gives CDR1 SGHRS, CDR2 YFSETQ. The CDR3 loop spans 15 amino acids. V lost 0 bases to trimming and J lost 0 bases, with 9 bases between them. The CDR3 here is CASSLVYSMNTEAFF. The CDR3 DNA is TGCGCCAGCAGCTTGGTCTACTCTATGAACACTGAAGCTTTCTTT.

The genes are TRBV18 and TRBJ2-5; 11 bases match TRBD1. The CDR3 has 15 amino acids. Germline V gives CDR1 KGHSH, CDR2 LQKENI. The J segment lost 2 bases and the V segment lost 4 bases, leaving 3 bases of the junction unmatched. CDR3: CASSRGTGGQETQYF. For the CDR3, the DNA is TGTGCCAGCTCACGGGGGACAGGGGGACAAGAGACCCAGTACTTC.

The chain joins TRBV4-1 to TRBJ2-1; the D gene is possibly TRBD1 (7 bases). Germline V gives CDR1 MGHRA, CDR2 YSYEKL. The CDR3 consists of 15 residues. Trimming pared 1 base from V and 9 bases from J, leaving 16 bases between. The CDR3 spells CASSQAGGRIGEQFF. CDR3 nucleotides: TGCGCCAGCAGCCAAGCAGGGGGGCGAATCGGTGAGCAGTTCTTC.

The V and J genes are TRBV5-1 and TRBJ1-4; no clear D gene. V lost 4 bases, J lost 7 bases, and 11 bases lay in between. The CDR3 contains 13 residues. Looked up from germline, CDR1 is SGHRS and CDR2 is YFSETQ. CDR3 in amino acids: CASSQTRSEKLFF. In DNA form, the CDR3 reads TGCGCCAGCAGCCAAACCCGAAGTGAAAAACTGTTTTTT.

The CDR3 DNA reads TGTGCCAGCAGCCAAGGAGGGGCTTACTATGGCTACACCTTC. This gives the protein CASSQGGAYYGYTF. The chain combines TRBV4-2 with TRBJ1-2; tentative D call: TRBD1 (5 bases). The CDR3 contains 14 residues. Germline V CDR1 and CDR2: LGHNA, YNFKEQ. V gave up 1 base and J gave up 3 bases, with 9 bases separating them.

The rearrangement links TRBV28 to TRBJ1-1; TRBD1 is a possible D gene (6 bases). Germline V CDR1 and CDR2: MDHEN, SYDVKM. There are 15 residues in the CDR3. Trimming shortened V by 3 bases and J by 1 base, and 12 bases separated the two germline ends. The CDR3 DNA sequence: TGTGCCAGCAGTTTCGGTGACAGGAGGAACACTGAAGCTTTCTTT. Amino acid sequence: CASSFGDRRNTEAFF. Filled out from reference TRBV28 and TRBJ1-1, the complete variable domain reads DVKVTQSSRYLVKRTGEKVFLECVQDMDHENMFWYRQDPGLGLRLIYFSYDVKMKEKGDIPEGYSVSREKKERFSLILESASTNQTSMYLCASSFGDRRNTEAFFGQGTRLTVV.

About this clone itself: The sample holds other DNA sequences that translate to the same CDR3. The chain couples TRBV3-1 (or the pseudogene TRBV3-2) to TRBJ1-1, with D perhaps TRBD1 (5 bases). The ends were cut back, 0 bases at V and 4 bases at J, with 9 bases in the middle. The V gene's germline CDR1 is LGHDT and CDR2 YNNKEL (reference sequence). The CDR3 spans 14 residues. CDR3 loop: CASSQDDGGTEAFF. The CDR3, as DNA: TGTGCCAGCAGCCAAGATGACGGGGGCACTGAAGCTTTCTTT.

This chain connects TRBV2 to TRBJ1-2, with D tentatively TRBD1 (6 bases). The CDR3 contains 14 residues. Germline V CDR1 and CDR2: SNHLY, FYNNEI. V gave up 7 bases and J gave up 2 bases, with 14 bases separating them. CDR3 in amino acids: CASNRAGPNYGYTF. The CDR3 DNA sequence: TGTGCCAGCAACAGGGCAGGACCGAACTATGGCTACACCTTC.

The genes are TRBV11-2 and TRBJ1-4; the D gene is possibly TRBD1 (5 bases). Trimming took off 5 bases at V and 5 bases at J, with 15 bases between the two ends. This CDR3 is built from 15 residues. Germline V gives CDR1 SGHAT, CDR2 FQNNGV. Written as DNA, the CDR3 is TGTGCCAGCAGCCTGACGGGACGGCTAAATGAAAAACTGTTTTTT. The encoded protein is CASSLTGRLNEKLFF. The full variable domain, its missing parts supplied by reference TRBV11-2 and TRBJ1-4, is EAGVAQSPRYKIIEKRQSVAFWCNPISGHATLYWYQQILGQGPKLLIQFQNNGVVDDSQLPKDRFSAERLKGVDSTLKIQPAKLEDSAVYLCASSLTGRLNEKLFFGSGTQLSVL.